One and the same sample provided the 23 T cell receptor beta chains below, sequenced in a study of beta chain features in type 1 diabetes. The investigators reverse transcribed all of the isolated RNA, so they sequenced expressed TCRB transcripts. This table comes from immunoSEQ multiplex PCR, and its TCRdb copy is limited to in-frame clones, with some not included. The sample holds 150,000 to 190,000 clones; approximately 8.1% are singletons and the top ten take approximately 0.69%. The source material was central memory CD4+ T cells from blood. These receptors all come from a man aged 18 to 30 in good health.

At least ten counts were recorded for this clone. The chain carries TRBV28 and TRBJ1-2; D is perhaps TRBD1 (6 bases). This CDR3 has 12 amino acids. V lost 7 bases, J lost 7 bases, and 13 bases lay in between. Germline V gene data show CDR1 as MDHEN and CDR2 as SYDVKM. The CDR3 region has the DNA TGTGCCAGCAATTCAGGGGTGGGTGGCTACACCTTC. Encoded protein: CASNSGVGGYTF.

This chain connects TRBV5-1 to TRBJ1-1, with no clear D. V was trimmed by 0 bases and J by 6 bases, leaving 12 bases between them. The CDR3 runs to 14 residues. Germline CDR1 is SGHRS and CDR2 is YFSETQ. This CDR3 is CASSLASSQAEAFF. The DNA of the CDR3 is TGCGCCAGCAGCTTGGCCAGCAGTCAGGCTGAAGCTTTCTTT.

This clone was counted only a few times. This chain joins TRBV18 and TRBJ2-3; 9 nucleotides agree with TRBD1. This CDR3 has 20 amino acids. V dropped 3 bases and J dropped 0; count of bases not matched to a gene: 16. In germline, CDR1 is KGHSH, CDR2 LQKENI. The CDR3: CASSPPFRAGQGRSTDTQYF. The CDR3 DNA reads as TGTGCCAGCTCACCGCCATTCCGGGCGGGACAGGGAAGGAGCACAGATACGCAGTATTTT. Supplemented by reference TRBV18 and TRBJ2-3, the full variable domain reads NAGVMQNPRHLVRRRGQEARLRCSPMKGHSHVYWYRQLPEEGLKFMVYLQKENIIDESGMPKERFSAEFPKEGPSILRIQQVVRGDSAAYFCASSPPFRAGQGRSTDTQYFGPGTRLTVL.

This clone was recorded a few times. This CDR3 is CASSLLRGYTDTQYF. For the CDR3, the DNA is TGCGCCAGCTCTCTCCTCCGGGGTTACACAGATACGCAGTATTTT. This chain connects TRBV5-1 to TRBJ2-3; TRBD2 is a possible D gene (5 bases). CDR1 is SGHRS, CDR2 YFSETQ, per germline. The ends were cut back, 7 bases at V and 2 bases at J, with 17 bases in the middle. The CDR3 runs 15 residues.

The chain combines TRBV19 with TRBJ1-2; D might be TRBD1 (5 bases). Per germline, CDR1 LNHDA and CDR2 SQIVND (reference sequence). This CDR3 has 15 amino acids. V lost 9 bases, J lost 0 bases, and 17 bases lay in between. CDR3: CASTTQGYPNYGYTF. CDR3 DNA sequence: TGTGCCAGCACAACTCAGGGCTATCCTAACTATGGCTACACCTTC.

This chain uses TRBV6-1 with TRBJ1-2; D unresolved. The CDR3 runs 14 residues. In germline, CDR1 is MNHNS, CDR2 SASEGT. Trimming shortened V by 3 bases and J by 4 bases, and 12 bases separated the two germline ends. CDR3 amino acids: CASSEEMARYGYTF. For the CDR3, the DNA is TGTGCCAGCAGTGAGGAGATGGCACGCTATGGCTACACCTTC.

This clone was detected a few times. The chain has TRBV18 and TRBJ2-3, with D possibly being TRBD2 (6 bases). V shed 0 bases and J shed 0 bases, with 7 bases lying between them. The CDR3 sequence is 15 residues long. Looked up from germline, CDR1 is KGHSH and CDR2 is LQKENI. This CDR3 is CASSPPSGSTDTQYF. The CDR3 nucleotides are TGTGCCAGCTCACCACCGAGCGGGAGCACAGATACGCAGTATTTT.

This clone was detected only a few times. V usage is TRBV19 and J usage is TRBJ1-2; unclear D gene. The CDR3 is 13 amino acids. V was clipped by 3 bases and J by 4 bases, with 9 bases between them. Germline CDR1 and CDR2: LNHDA and SQIVND (reference sequence). The CDR3 DNA is TGTGCCAGTAGTATGGTCCAGATCTATGGCTACACCTTC. It is translated as CASSMVQIYGYTF.

The genes are TRBV9 and TRBJ1-2; 8 positions agree with TRBD1. This CDR3 has 17 amino acids. Trimming took 0 bases from V and 2 from J; bases not matched to a gene: 9. Germline V gives CDR1 SGDLS, CDR2 YYNGEE. This CDR3 reads CASSVGSGGRSNYGYTF. DNA for the CDR3: TGTGCCAGCAGCGTAGGATCAGGGGGCAGGTCAAACTATGGCTACACCTTC.

The CDR3: CASSQSYDREEKLFF. The DNA of the CDR3 is TGTGCCAGCAGCCAATCCTATGACAGGGAGGAAAAACTGTTTTTT. The rearrangement links TRBV16 to TRBJ1-4, with TRBD1 matching 7 bases. The CDR3 totals 15 residues. V lost 0 bases to trimming and J lost 8 bases; unmatched junction nucleotides: 6. CDR1 is KGHSY and CDR2 is FQNENV in the germline V gene. Combining the CDR3 with reference TRBV16 and TRBJ1-4 gives the whole variable domain GEEVAQTPKHLVRGEGQKAKLYCAPIKGHSYVFWYQQVLKNEFKFLISFQNENVFDETGMPKERFSAKCLPNSPCSLEIQATKLEDSAVYFCASSQSYDREEKLFFGSGTQLSVL.

This clone was counted only a few times. The J gene is TRBJ1-2, the V gene TRBV30; the D gene is possibly TRBD1 (6 bases). CDR3 length equals 14 residues. Trimming removed 2 bases at V and 4 bases at J, with 14 bases between. CDR1 GTSNPN and CDR2 SVGIG come from the germline V gene (reference sequence). CDR3 nucleotide sequence: TGTGCCTGGAGTCCGCGAAGACAGGCCTATGGCTACACCTTC. This codes for CAWSPRRQAYGYTF.

This clone was observed a few times. V and J are TRBV11-2 and TRBJ2-7; D gene unclear. The CDR3 consists of 13 residues. V lost 1 base, J lost 2 bases, and 6 bases lay in between. Germline CDR1 is SGHAT and CDR2 is FQNNGV. This chain's CDR3 is CASSLGLPYEQYF. The CDR3 DNA follows: TGTGCCAGCAGCTTAGGACTCCCCTACGAGCAGTACTTC.

In its sample, this clone was seen many times. The chain uses TRBV29-1 and TRBJ2-7; 12 bases map to TRBD2. Trimming took 4 bases from V and 4 from J; bases not matched to a gene: 2. The germline CDR1 and CDR2 sequences are SQVTM and ANQGSEA. The CDR3 extends over 13 amino acids. CDR3 in amino acids: CSVVTSGSYEQYF. As DNA, the CDR3 is TGCAGCGTTGTGACTAGCGGGAGTTACGAGCAGTACTTC.

A few counts support this clone. At one boundary the junction diverges from the germline segment, which might be a read error. The rearrangement links TRBV5-5 to TRBJ2-1; 8 bases line up with TRBD2. The germline V gene encodes CDR1 SGHKS and CDR2 YYEKEE (reference sequence). The length of the CDR3 is 12 residues. CDR3 residues: CASSQPGLGLVF. The CDR3 region has the DNA TGTGCCAGCAGCCAGCCGGGACTAGGTTTAGTCTTC.

This chain joins TRBV7-2 and TRBJ2-5; 8 bases agree with TRBD2. Unmatched junction bases numbered 8, after V lost 0 bases and J lost 8 bases. CDR1 SGHTA and CDR2 FQGNSA come from the germline V gene. This CDR3 contains 15 residues. CDR3 sequence (DNA): TGTGCCAGCAGCTTAGCCGGGGGGGGAGGTAAAACCCAGTACTTC. It encodes CASSLAGGGGKTQYF.

A few counts support this clone. This sequence joins TRBV5-1 and TRBJ1-2; D may be TRBD1 (6 bases). The CDR3 has 12 residues. The germline V and J ends were trimmed by 0 bases and 8 bases, with 8 bases remaining between them. Germline V CDR1 and CDR2: SGHRS, YFSETQ. The CDR3: CASSLGDNGYTF. As DNA, the CDR3 is TGCGCCAGCAGCTTGGGGGACAACGGCTACACCTTC.

The chain links TRBV4-2 to TRBJ2-7; 7 nucleotides align to TRBD2. The CDR3 is made up of 15 amino acids. Losses at the gene ends were 0 bases for V and 2 bases for J; bases not matched to a gene: 4. Germline V gene data show CDR1 as LGHNA and CDR2 as YNFKEQ. CDR3 sequence reads: CASSQEGGTAYEQYF. The DNA of the CDR3 is TGTGCCAGCAGCCAAGAGGGAGGGACGGCCTACGAGCAGTACTTC.

A few counts support this clone. The CDR3 sequence is CASSQVTGAGTDTQYF. The CDR3 region has the DNA TGCGCCAGCAGCCAAGTTACGGGAGCGGGCACAGATACGCAGTATTTT. The chain couples TRBV4-1 to TRBJ2-3; possibly TRBD2 for D (6 bases). The CDR3 loop spans 16 amino acids. V dropped 1 base and J dropped 1 base, with 12 bases sitting between them. Germline CDR1 and CDR2: MGHRA and YSYEKL.

This clone was observed a few times. The chain's CDR3 is CASSLSARRGSPLHF. The CDR3 DNA is TGTGCCAGCAGCTTGTCGGCCCGAAGGGGTTCACCCCTCCACTTT. The chain employs TRBV7-9 and TRBJ1-6, with D possibly matching TRBD1 (5 bases). The CDR3 runs to 15 residues. Germline assignment: CDR1 SEHNR and CDR2 FQNEAQ (reference sequence). V lost 3 bases and J 9 bases, leaving 15 bases between the germline ends.

This clone turned up a few times. This chain links TRBV7-8 with TRBJ2-7, with TRBD2 matching 7 bases. In germline, CDR1 is SGHVS, CDR2 FQNEAQ. The CDR3 is 15 residues long. Losses at the gene ends were 5 bases for V and 7 bases for J; bases not matched to a gene: 14. CDR3 in DNA: TGTGCCAGCAGCAAGTCCGGGGGGAGGGCAGGAGAGCAGTACTTC. Translation gives CASSKSGGRAGEQYF.

This clone has ten or more counts. The V gene is TRBV10-1, the J gene TRBJ2-1, with unresolved D. The CDR3 is made up of 15 amino acids. CDR1 is WNHNN and CDR2 is SYGVQD in the germline V gene (reference sequence). The ends were cut back, 6 bases at V and 0 bases at J, with 12 bases in the middle. CDR3 DNA: TGCGCCAGCAGGTCAGTCCGGAGCTCCTACAATGAGCAGTTCTTC. Protein sequence: CASRSVRSSYNEQFF.

The V and J genes are TRBV5-6 and TRBJ1-2; D is undetermined. The CDR3 consists of 17 residues. Looked up from germline, CDR1 is SGHDT and CDR2 is YYEEEE. V was shortened by 4 bases and J by 3 bases, with 22 bases between the two germline ends. The CDR3 coding sequence is TGTGCCAGCAGCGGTCCCCTTGGCACAACCGTTTACTATGGCTACACCTTC. Translating it yields CASSGPLGTTVYYGYTF.

The table lists this clone with a few counts. The V gene is TRBV18, the J gene TRBJ1-2; D not certain. The germline CDR1 and CDR2 sequences are KGHSH and LQKENI. The V end was cut by 2 bases, the J end by 8 bases, with 24 bases between. The CDR3 contains 17 residues. CDR3 sequence reads: CASSPNRQSGRAGGYTF. As DNA, the CDR3 is TGTGCCAGCTCACCAAACCGGCAGTCGGGGAGAGCGGGAGGCTACACCTTC.